A selection of T cell receptor beta chains follows, all from one sample in a study of T cell repertoires in cytomegalovirus infection. TCRdb re-analysed the reads in MiXCR, keeping a single row per CDR3 protein. The table lists roughly 730,000 distinct CDR3 sequences, around 32% of them singletons. Their recognized antigens are unknown. This material consisted of cultured PBMCs, taken from culture after CMV antigen stimulation. Source of these receptors: a human donor in good health (CMV status not recorded). Some clones in this sample may be carry-over from other donors' samples. CDR3s include the opening cysteine and the closing phenylalanine or tryptophan. The D gene is left open where the match is weak.

V gene,J gene,D gene,CDR3 protein
TRBV5-1,TRBJ2-5,TRBD1,CASSLAEGGTGAMWQETQYF
TRBV4-2,TRBJ2-7,TRBD2,CASSQESGGFGAEQYF
TRBV20-1,TRBJ2-3,-,CSARGGIVADTQYF
TRBV7-2,TRBJ2-2,TRBD2,CASSLGLAGTGELFF
TRBV20-1,TRBJ1-6,TRBD1,CSARDRGQGASNSPLHF
TRBV6-1,TRBJ2-1,TRBD2,CASRNPGSGRKESQFF
TRBV10-3,TRBJ2-1,-,CAISDYYLSGFRPDAYNEQFF
TRBV14,TRBJ2-4,-,CASSDRTYAFIQYF
TRBV27,TRBJ2-6,-,CASSSLDLRVTGANVLTF
TRBV20-1,TRBJ2-7,-,CSAPVNSGTYEQYF
TRBV29-1,TRBJ2-1,TRBD1,CSVRTGGNNEQFF
TRBV7-8,TRBJ2-7,-,CASSLAPGADSSYEQYF
TRBV6-6,TRBJ2-3,TRBD2,CASTGAGGTDTQYF
TRBV4-1,TRBJ1-5,TRBD1,CASSQTGTVNQPQHF
TRBV19,TRBJ1-5,-,CASRGSNQPQHF
TRBV20-1,TRBJ2-3,TRBD2,CSARDSGRASTDTQYF
TRBV7-8,TRBJ2-3,-,CASSPGGAPDTQYF
TRBV19,TRBJ2-2,-,CASRVSGNTGELFF
TRBV6-6,TRBJ2-4,-,CASSAQGPLDIQYF
TRBV18,TRBJ2-1,-,CASSPADDEQFF